The source of this T cell receptor (beta chain) is a study of T cells after yellow fever vaccination. Study summary: Separation of EM, EMRA, CM and Tscm memory subsets by sorting relied on CD3, CD45RA, CCR7 and CD95.

TCRdb called the 5' RACE reads again in MiXCR, with one record for every CDR3 protein. The sample lists 20,000 to 25,000 distinct CDR3 sequences; less than 3.5% were seen once. This clonotype has a count of ten or more. CDR3 size: 16 residues. CDR1 and CDR2 (germline): SGHTA, FQGNSA. V was clipped by 5 bases and J by 2 bases; unmatched bases: 4. Study results and limitations: It was a weaker secondary response, yet one that peaked faster, at day 5 versus 15.

Here the sequenced sample was PBMCs, either bulk or a sorted T-cell subset (CD4+, CD8+, memory, or dextramer-sorted; not recorded which), taken more than 35 days after the first yellow fever vaccination. The receptor's source is a man between 18 and 35 years old who received the YFV17D yellow fever vaccine. V and J are TRBV7-2 and TRBJ2-1; 12 positions agree with TRBD2. The CDR3 sequence: CASSPRTSGTYNEQFF. The CDR3 DNA reads TGTGCCAGCAGCCCGCGGACTAGCGGGACCTACAATGAGCAGTTCTTC. The full variable domain, rest sourced from reference TRBV7-2 and TRBJ2-1, is GAGVSQSPSNKVTEKGKDVELRCDPISGHTALYWYRQSLGQGLEFLIYFQGNSAPDKSGLPSDRFSAERTGGSVSTLTIQRTQQEDSAVYLCASSPRTSGTYNEQFFGPGTRLTVL.